The 30 T cell receptor beta chains below come from one sample, sequenced in a study of OX40 agonist ivuxolimab in advanced cancers. Libraries were prepared by immunoSEQ multiplex PCR; TCRdb keeps only in-frame clonotypes and omits some of them. Here the sample spans 70,000 to 100,000 clones, 84% being singletons. The sample here was CD4+ or CD8+ T cells sorted from blood, taken in a trial of the OX40 agonist ivuxolimab. The source of these receptors is an adult with an advanced solid tumor such as melanoma, head and neck, liver or kidney cancer.

Details on this clone: Other DNA sequences from this sample encode an identical CDR3 as well. The chain links TRBV7-2 to TRBJ1-5; maybe TRBD1 (5 bases). V shed 5 bases and J shed 5 bases, with 13 bases lying between them. This CDR3 is 14 amino acids long. Germline V gene sequence: CDR1 SGHTA, CDR2 FQGNSA. The CDR3 here is CASSARGGDQPQHF. In nucleotides, the CDR3 is TGTGCCAGCAGCGCCCGGGGGGGTGATCAGCCCCAGCATTTT.

This chain joins TRBV5-1 and TRBJ2-7, with D tentatively TRBD2 (5 bases). CDR1 and CDR2 (germline): SGHRS, YFSETQ. The germline V and J ends were trimmed by 4 bases and 5 bases, with 16 bases remaining between them. This CDR3 contains 14 residues. CDR3 bases: TGCGCCAGCAGCCGACTCGCTTCGGGGAACGAGCAGTACTTC. Translating it yields CASSRLASGNEQYF.

The chain is built from TRBV28 and TRBJ2-4; possible D gene TRBD2, 5 bases. Germline V gives CDR1 MDHEN, CDR2 SYDVKM. V was pared by 8 bases and J by 2 bases, with 10 bases between. The CDR3 is 13 residues long. The DNA for the CDR3 is TGTGCCAGCGTCACCGGGACCAAAAACATTCAGTACTTC. Its translation: CASVTGTKNIQYF.

V usage is TRBV7-3 and J usage is TRBJ2-5, with D perhaps TRBD1 or TRBD2 (5 bases each). The CDR3 totals 17 residues. Germline CDR1 is SGHTA and CDR2 is FQGTGA. V was trimmed by 2 bases and J by 4 bases, leaving 20 bases between them. CDR3 DNA: TGTGCCAGCAGCTTATTCCCGAGGGGCGGACGGGGAGAGACCCAGTACTTC. Its protein product is CASSLFPRGGRGETQYF.

V usage is TRBV7-2 and J usage is TRBJ2-1; D is ambiguous. The CDR3 spans 16 residues. Germline CDR1 is SGHTA and CDR2 is FQGNSA. The V end lost 0 bases, the J end lost 0 bases, and 9 bases lay between the germline ends. CDR3 in amino acids: CASSLAAGPSYNEQFF. CDR3 in DNA: TGTGCCAGCAGCTTAGCGGCTGGCCCCTCCTACAATGAGCAGTTCTTC.

This clone was seen a handful of times. The V and J genes are TRBV21-1 and TRBJ2-1. TRBV21-1 is deemed a pseudogene. The CDR3 loop spans 12 amino acids. Here the CDR3 DNA reads TGTGCCAGCATCTTACCCTACAATGAGCAGTTCTTC. This translates into CASILPYNEQFF.

The chain links TRBV28 to TRBJ1-6; no clear D gene. V lost 1 base, J lost 12 bases, and 7 bases lay in between. The CDR3 has 12 amino acids. Germline CDR1 and CDR2: MDHEN and SYDVKM. The chain's CDR3 is CASSLLGVPLHF. CDR3 nucleotide sequence: TGTGCCAGCAGTTTATTGGGAGTACCCCTCCACTTT.

DNA for the CDR3: TGTGCCAGCAGCCCCCAGGGGCCGCGAGGTGGCGGGGAGCTGTTTTTT. Its translation is CASSPQGPRGGGELFF. The chain recombines TRBV7-9 with TRBJ2-2, with D tentatively TRBD1 (6 bases). CDR1 is SEHNR and CDR2 is FQNEAQ in the germline V gene (reference sequence). Trimming stripped 5 bases from V and 7 bases from J, with 20 bases between. The CDR3 is 16 residues long.

The chain carries TRBV29-1 and TRBJ1-1; D remains unclear. V lost 3 bases, J lost 11 bases, and 19 bases lay in between. This CDR3 is 13 amino acids long. Germline-derived CDR1 and CDR2 are SQVTM and ANQGSEA. CDR3 nucleotide sequence: TGCAGCGTTGAGGGGAACGGGGATAGATTGGCTTTCTTT. This gives the protein CSVEGNGDRLAFF.

The V call is TRBV28, the J call TRBJ1-5, with D unresolved. The CDR3 is 13 residues long. V was cut by 7 bases and J by 4 bases, with 11 bases left in between. Germline CDR1 MDHEN, CDR2 SYDVKM. CDR3 nucleotides: TGTGCCAGCACCCGCGACTTTAATCAGCCCCAGCATTTT. This sequence encodes CASTRDFNQPQHF.

In its sample, this clone was seen a few times. V gene TRBV9 combines with J gene TRBJ1-6, with D uncertain. V lost 5 bases to trimming and J lost 8 bases, with 23 bases between them. Germline assignment: CDR1 SGDLS and CDR2 YYNGEE. The CDR3 is 17 amino acids. CDR3 amino acids: CASSPSISGRGYSPLHF. CDR3 DNA: TGTGCCAGCAGTCCTAGTATCTCCGGGCGCGGGTATTCACCCCTCCACTTT. Full variable domain (remainder filled in from reference TRBV9 and TRBJ1-6): DSGVTQTPKHLITATGQRVTLRCSPRSGDLSVYWYQQSLDQGLQFLIQYYNGEERAKGNILERFSAQQFPDLHSELNLSSLELGDSALYFCASSPSISGRGYSPLHFGNGTRLTVT.

This chain uses TRBV6-5 with TRBJ2-2; D is undetermined. Trimming removed 2 bases from V and 7 bases from J, with 5 bases in between. CDR1 is MNHEY, CDR2 SVGAGI, per germline. This CDR3 has 12 amino acids. This chain's CDR3 is CASSYAGGELFF. In DNA form, the CDR3 reads TGTGCCAGCAGTTACGCTGGCGGGGAGCTGTTTTTT.

This clone was counted only a few times. The rearrangement uses TRBV29-1 and TRBJ2-5; D might be TRBD2 (5 bases). The CDR3 totals 12 residues. CDR1 is SQVTM, CDR2 ANQGSEA, per germline. Trimming took off 7 bases at V and 7 bases at J, with 16 bases between the two ends. The CDR3 sequence: CSAREGSGTQYF. The CDR3 DNA reads TGCAGCGCGAGAGAAGGGAGTGGGACCCAGTACTTC.

This chain links TRBV14 with TRBJ1-2; TRBD1 agrees at 10 bases. This CDR3 comprises 15 residues. J lost 6 bases, V lost 1 base, and 5 bases had no gene match. Per the germline V gene, CDR1 is SGHDN and CDR2 is FVKESK. The CDR3 spells CASSQGQGATHGYTF. CDR3 sequence (DNA): TGTGCCAGCAGCCAAGGACAGGGGGCGACCCATGGCTACACCTTC.

This clone has a handful of counts. The genes are TRBV28 and TRBJ1-6, with D tentatively TRBD1 (5 bases). This CDR3 is built from 16 residues. V was trimmed by 11 bases and J by 0 bases, leaving 17 bases between them. CDR1 and CDR2 from the germline V gene are MDHEN and SYDVKM. CDR3 sequence: CAGGGGSSSYNSPLHF. In DNA form, the CDR3 reads TGTGCCGGGGGTGGCGGTTCGAGCTCCTATAATTCACCCCTCCACTTT.

The chain joins TRBV28 to TRBJ1-6, with 8 positions matching TRBD1. The germline V gene encodes CDR1 MDHEN and CDR2 SYDVKM. V was clipped by 5 bases and J by 5 bases; unmatched bases: 8. This CDR3 is built from 16 residues. CDR3 loop: CASSTTGTGNNSPLHF. CDR3 in DNA: TGTGCCAGCAGTACAACCGGGACAGGAAATAATTCACCCCTCCACTTT.

In its sample, this clone was seen a few times. The chain is built from TRBV14 and TRBJ2-7; tentatively, D is TRBD1 (5 bases). The V end was cut by 0 bases, the J end by 3 bases, with 6 bases between. Germline-derived CDR1 and CDR2 are SGHDN and FVKESK. This CDR3 comprises 13 residues. The CDR3 region is CASSQDRGYEQYF. The CDR3 nucleotides are TGTGCCAGCAGCCAAGATAGGGGCTACGAGCAGTACTTC. Using reference TRBV14 and TRBJ2-7 for the parts outside the CDR3, the full variable domain is EAGVTQFPSHSVIEKGQTVTLRCDPISGHDNLYWYRRVMGKEIKFLLHFVKESKQDESGMPNNRFLAERTGGTYSTLKVQPAELEDSGVYFCASSQDRGYEQYFGPGTRLTVT.

This rearrangement joins TRBV2 to TRBJ1-5; D gene ambiguous. V lost 2 bases to trimming and J lost 1 base, with 6 bases between them. This CDR3 has 14 residues. CDR1 and CDR2 from the germline V gene are SNHLY and FYNNEI. As DNA, the CDR3 is TGTGCCAGCAGTGAAATAGGAAGCAATCAGCCCCAGCATTTT. Its protein product is CASSEIGSNQPQHF.

The CDR3 DNA sequence: TGTGCCAGCAGGTCTACAGGGAGAAGCAATCAGCCCCAGCATTTT. It specifies CASRSTGRSNQPQHF. This chain links TRBV28 with TRBJ1-5; D is perhaps TRBD1 (6 bases). This CDR3 has 15 amino acids. The germline V and J ends were trimmed by 6 bases and 1 base, with 13 bases remaining between them. The germline V gene has CDR1 MDHEN and CDR2 SYDVKM.

The rearrangement links TRBV7-2 to TRBJ1-6, with D perhaps matching TRBD1 (5 bases). From germline, CDR1 is SGHTA and CDR2 FQGNSA. The length of the CDR3 is 14 residues. V lost 5 bases and J lost 2, with 7 bases in between. The CDR3 region is CASSPTAYNSPLHF. The CDR3 nucleotides read TGTGCCAGCAGCCCGACAGCCTATAATTCACCCCTCCACTTT.

This CDR3 is CASRASSQGKRFPGYTF. The CDR3 region has the DNA TGTGCCAGCAGGGCTAGTTCACAGGGCAAAAGGTTTCCTGGCTACACCTTC. The chain joins TRBV28 to TRBJ1-2; tentatively, D is TRBD1 (6 bases). CDR3 size: 17 residues. V lost 6 bases and J 7 bases, leaving 27 bases between the germline ends. Looked up from germline, CDR1 is MDHEN and CDR2 is SYDVKM.

The rearrangement joins TRBV2 to TRBJ1-5, with 7 bases matching TRBD1. Germline V CDR1 and CDR2: SNHLY, FYNNEI. V lost 8 bases, J lost 3 bases, and 4 bases stayed unmatched. This CDR3 comprises 13 residues. The CDR3 nucleotides read TGTGCCAGCTTGGGACAGATCAATCAGCCCCAGCATTTT. Its protein is CASLGQINQPQHF.

The chain links TRBV9 to TRBJ2-3; 7 bases match TRBD2. CDR1 is SGDLS, CDR2 YYNGEE, per germline. Unmatched junction bases numbered 3, after V lost 0 bases and J lost 2 bases. The CDR3 has 15 amino acids. This CDR3 reads CASSVAAGTTDTQYF. In DNA form, the CDR3 reads TGTGCCAGCAGCGTAGCAGCGGGGACCACAGATACGCAGTATTTT.

A few counts support this clone. The chain carries TRBV5-5 and TRBJ2-3; unclear D gene. The CDR3 contains 14 residues. Germline CDR1 is SGHKS and CDR2 is YYEKEE (reference sequence). Trimming cost V 2 bases and J 4 bases, with 11 bases left between them. For the CDR3, the DNA is TGTGCCAGCAGCTTTACTATTATGGCAGATACGCAGTATTTT. It yields the protein CASSFTIMADTQYF.

The gene calls are TRBV7-2 and TRBJ1-5; D is possibly TRBD1 (5 bases). The V end was cut by 2 bases, the J end by 5 bases, with 10 bases between. Germline CDR1 is SGHTA and CDR2 is FQGNSA. The CDR3 covers 14 residues. This CDR3 reads CASSLWAGDQPQHF. The CDR3 DNA follows: TGTGCCAGCAGCTTATGGGCGGGGGATCAGCCCCAGCATTTT.

This sequence joins TRBV4-3 and TRBJ1-5; D is unclear. The germline V and J ends were trimmed by 0 bases and 5 bases, with 14 bases remaining between them. CDR3 size: 16 residues. Germline CDR1 reads LGHNA; CDR2 reads YSLEER. The CDR3 sequence: CASSQDLSDPYQPQHF. The CDR3 DNA reads as TGCGCCAGCAGCCAAGATCTGTCGGACCCCTATCAGCCCCAGCATTTT.

The chain combines TRBV5-1 with TRBJ2-6; TRBD1 matches 7 bases. J lost 2 bases, V lost 2 bases, and 10 bases had no gene match. There are 18 residues in the CDR3. Germline V lookup: CDR1 SGHRS, CDR2 YFSETQ. CDR3 nucleotides: TGCGCCAGCAGCTTCGGACAGGCGGTGGGGCCTGGGGCCAACGTCCTGACTTTC. This sequence encodes CASSFGQAVGPGANVLTF.

V gene TRBV10-3 combines with J gene TRBJ2-5, with a tentative D call TRBD2 (5 bases). Trimming removed 8 bases from V and 4 bases from J, with 5 bases in between. There are 10 residues in the CDR3. Germline V lookup: CDR1 ENHRY, CDR2 SYGVKD. CDR3 sequence: CAIGGETQYF. The CDR3 nucleotides are TGTGCCATCGGAGGAGAGACCCAGTACTTC.

This clone appeared a few times. The DNA for the CDR3 is TGTGCCACCAGCACCCAGTGGGGGGTTGTTGCAGGAGCCAAAAACATTCAGTACTTC. Its translation is CATSTQWGVVAGAKNIQYF. The chain joins TRBV15 to TRBJ2-4; weak D call: TRBD2 (6 bases). Trimming left V 4 bases short and J 0 bases short, with 22 bases between. CDR1 and CDR2 from the germline V gene are LNHNV and YYDKDF (reference sequence). This CDR3 region has 19 residues.

V is TRBV9 and J is TRBJ1-2; no clear D. CDR3 length: 17 residues. Per germline, CDR1 SGDLS and CDR2 YYNGEE. With 2 bases removed from V and 0 bases from J, the gap between germline ends came to 17 bases. CDR3 DNA: TGTGCCAGCAGCGTCTTATCTGGCCGAGCCCCTAACTATGGCTACACCTTC. Protein sequence: CASSVLSGRAPNYGYTF. Full variable domain (outside the CDR3, taken from reference TRBV9 and TRBJ1-2): DSGVTQTPKHLITATGQRVTLRCSPRSGDLSVYWYQQSLDQGLQFLIQYYNGEERAKGNILERFSAQQFPDLHSELNLSSLELGDSALYFCASSVLSGRAPNYGYTFGSGTRLTVV.